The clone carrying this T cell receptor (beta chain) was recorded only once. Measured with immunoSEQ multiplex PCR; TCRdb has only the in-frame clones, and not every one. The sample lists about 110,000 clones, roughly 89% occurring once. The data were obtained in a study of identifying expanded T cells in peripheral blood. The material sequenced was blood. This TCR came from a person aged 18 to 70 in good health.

CDR3 nucleotide sequence: TGTGCCAGCAGTCCCTCGACAGGGGCGGGGTATGGCTACACCTTC. Its translation: CASSPSTGAGYGYTF. The chain joins TRBV28 to TRBJ1-2; 8 bases are a match to TRBD1. V lost 5 bases to trimming and J lost 5 bases; unmatched junction nucleotides: 10. The CDR3 length is 15 residues. CDR1 is MDHEN, CDR2 SYDVKM, per germline.